Below are 5 T cell receptor beta chains sequenced from a single sample in a study of blood T cell repertoires in COVID-19. Assay: immunoSEQ multiplex PCR; the TCRdb copy retains only in-frame clones and omits some. The table lists 200,000 to 300,000 clones, 65% to 90% of them singletons. The material sequenced was PBMCs or T cells enriched from blood (not recorded which). Receptors originate from a woman in her forties or fifties with acute COVID-19.

The chain uses TRBV6-1 and TRBJ2-5; D may be TRBD2 (5 bases). This CDR3 has 16 amino acids. Deletions cut 0 bases from V and 0 bases from J, with 11 bases between. Germline V lookup: CDR1 MNHNS, CDR2 SASEGT. CDR3 loop: CASSEARGSYQETQYF. The DNA of the CDR3 is TGTGCCAGCAGTGAAGCTCGGGGTTCTTACCAAGAGACCCAGTACTTC.

The chain links TRBV20-1 to TRBJ1-2, with TRBD1 matching over 10 bases. Trimming at V came to 3 bases and at J to 9 bases, leaving 10 bases not matched to a gene. This CDR3 contains 14 residues. CDR1 and CDR2 (germline): DFQATT, SNEGSKA (reference sequence). CDR3 DNA: TGCAGTGCTAGTACGCTGGGGACAGGGGAGCGCTACACCTTC. Its translation: CSASTLGTGERYTF.

This sequence joins TRBV28 and TRBJ1-4; D possibly corresponds to TRBD1 (5 bases). The V end was cut by 6 bases, the J end by 6 bases, with 17 bases between. This CDR3 has 15 residues. In germline, CDR1 is MDHEN, CDR2 SYDVKM. The CDR3 here is CASSRTGGSYEKLFF. The CDR3 coding sequence is TGTGCCAGCAGCCGGACCGGGGGTTCCTATGAAAAACTGTTTTTT. Combining the CDR3 with reference TRBV28 and TRBJ1-4 gives the whole variable domain DVKVTQSSRYLVKRTGEKVFLECVQDMDHENMFWYRQDPGLGLRLIYFSYDVKMKEKGDIPEGYSVSREKKERFSLILESASTNQTSMYLCASSRTGGSYEKLFFGSGTQLSVL.

A few counts support this clone. The gene calls are TRBV2 and TRBJ2-3, with TRBD1 matching over 8 bases. Trimming took 6 bases from V and 6 from J; bases not matched to a gene: 11. The CDR3 extends over 15 amino acids. Germline V gene data show CDR1 as SNHLY and CDR2 as FYNNEI. The CDR3 DNA reads as TGTGCCAGCAGCCCTGGGACAGGAGGTTGGGATACGCAGTATTTT. Translated, it gives CASSPGTGGWDTQYF. Combining the CDR3 with reference TRBV2 and TRBJ2-3 gives the whole variable domain EPEVTQTPSHQVTQMGQEVILRCVPISNHLYFYWYRQILGQKVEFLVSFYNNEISEKSEIFDDQFSVERPDGSNFTLKIRSTKLEDSAMYFCASSPGTGGWDTQYFGPGTRLTVL.

This rearrangement joins TRBV7-2 to TRBJ1-2; no clear D gene. Per the germline V gene, CDR1 is SGHTA and CDR2 is FQGNSA. V was clipped by 5 bases and J by 7 bases, with 17 bases between them. The CDR3 is 14 amino acids. The CDR3 bases are TGTGCCAGCAGCCCCGGAGTTAGAGCCGGTGGCTACACCTTC. Residues: CASSPGVRAGGYTF.